The entry below describes one T cell receptor (beta chain). Antigen: not known. With 1 base clipped from V and 11 bases from J, the junction kept 9 bases outside the gene matches. Germline V gene data show CDR1 as MGHDK and CDR2 as SYGVNS. The CDR3 has 15 amino acids. These data are taken from a study of cytomegalovirus exposure and HLA in healthy donors. Study details: 81% of 350 to 400 genotyped donors fell in the Caucasian-associated ancestry cluster. The study, taken as a whole, reports: Sequence variants that were highly shared formed a cluster that was likely a sequencing artifact.

The PCR ran on 60 Vbeta and 13 Jbeta primers. TCRdb keeps only in-frame clones here, not all; method: immunoSEQ multiplex PCR. The data contain approximately 120,000 clones, roughly 71% of them singletons. Sample: PBMCs. This receptor was obtained from a woman aged 70 to 79 in good health and CMV-seropositive. The gene calls are TRBV25-1 and TRBJ2-1, with 9 bases matching TRBD1. The CDR3 spells CASSEWGTGRNKQFF. The CDR3 region has the DNA TGTGCCAGCAGTGAATGGGGGACAGGGAGAAATAAGCAGTTCTTC.